This section outlines one T cell receptor beta chain sequence together with its context. The authors' processing: Nucleated cell counts were estimated from reference gene primer amplification. Assay: immunoSEQ multiplex PCR; the TCRdb copy retains only in-frame clones and omits some. D and trimming come from the DNA, and the V and J calls and clone size come from that table. The table records approximately 160,000 clones, almost 85% of them present only once. This sample is drawn from a study of blood T cell repertoires in COVID-19. Study-level background: There were acute and convalescent COVID-19 samples, and they came from the United States, Italy and Spain. Sample material is recorded as cDNA or gDNA derived from T cells, B-cell-depleted T cells, or PBMCs.

Germline V CDR1 and CDR2: LNHDA, SQIVND (reference sequence). The CDR3 has 13 amino acids. V lost 4 bases, J lost 2 bases, and 9 bases lay in between. Sample: peripheral blood. The V and J genes are TRBV19 and TRBJ2-7; tentative D call: TRBD2 (7 bases). The TCR originated in a man younger than 30 with active or convalescent COVID-19. The CDR3 nucleotides are TGTGCCAGTAGTAGCGGGGGCCCCTACGAGCAGTACTTC. Translated: CASSSGGPYEQYF.